This T cell receptor (beta chain) was identified in a study of blood T cell repertoires in COVID-19. At the level of the study: Samples taken during acute and convalescent COVID-19 were collected in the United States, Italy and Spain. From T cells, B-cell-depleted T cells, or PBMCs came the material, which was cDNA or gDNA.

Germline V gene lookup returns CDR1 SNHLY and CDR2 FYNNEI. The CDR3 extends over 17 amino acids. Between the trimmed V and J ends, which lost 6 bases and 3 bases, there was a span of 22 bases. Per the original data handling: Reference gene primers were amplified, and this amplification served to estimate nucleated cell counts. Generated by immunoSEQ multiplex PCR, the TCRdb table keeps only in-frame clones and is missing some. From that table come the V and J calls and clone size; the DNA was used to work out D and trimming. The sample shows 30,000 to 35,000 clones, around 73% of them seen only once.

This clonotype was sampled from an older woman with acute or convalescent COVID-19. The J gene is TRBJ2-3, the V gene TRBV2; possibly TRBD2 for D (6 bases). Sequenced sample: peripheral blood. CDR3 DNA: TGTGCCAGCAGCTCCCATGAACTAGCTGTGGTGACAGATACGCAGTATTTT. Its protein is CASSSHELAVVTDTQYF.